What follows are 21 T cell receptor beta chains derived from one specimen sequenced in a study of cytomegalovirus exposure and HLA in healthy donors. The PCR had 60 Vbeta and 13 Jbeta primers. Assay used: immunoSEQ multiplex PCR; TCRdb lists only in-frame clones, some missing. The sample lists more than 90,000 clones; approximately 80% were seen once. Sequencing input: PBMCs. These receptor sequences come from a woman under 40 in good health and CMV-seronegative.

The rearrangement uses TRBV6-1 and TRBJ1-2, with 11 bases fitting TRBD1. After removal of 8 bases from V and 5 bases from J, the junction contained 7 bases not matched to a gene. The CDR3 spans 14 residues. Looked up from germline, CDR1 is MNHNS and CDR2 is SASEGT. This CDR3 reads CASGGDRGLYGYTF. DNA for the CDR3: TGTGCCAGCGGAGGGGACAGGGGGTTATATGGCTACACCTTC.

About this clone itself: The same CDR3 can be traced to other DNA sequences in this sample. CDR3: CASSLGGSSYEQYF. In DNA, the CDR3 is TGTGCCAGCAGCTTGGGAGGGAGCTCCTACGAGCAGTACTTC. This sequence joins TRBV5-6 and TRBJ2-7, with a weak D call TRBD2 (5 bases). CDR3 length: 14 amino acids. V was cut by 0 bases and J by 0 bases, with 7 bases left in between. CDR1 SGHDT and CDR2 YYEEEE come from the germline V gene.

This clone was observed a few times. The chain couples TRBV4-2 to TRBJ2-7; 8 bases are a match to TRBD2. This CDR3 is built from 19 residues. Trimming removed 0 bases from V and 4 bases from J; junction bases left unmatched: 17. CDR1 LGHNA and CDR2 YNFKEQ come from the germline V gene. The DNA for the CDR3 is TGTGCCAGCAGCCAAGAGCAGCTGAGAAGCAGCGGGAGTTTTTACGAGCAGTACTTC. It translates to CASSQEQLRSSGSFYEQYF.

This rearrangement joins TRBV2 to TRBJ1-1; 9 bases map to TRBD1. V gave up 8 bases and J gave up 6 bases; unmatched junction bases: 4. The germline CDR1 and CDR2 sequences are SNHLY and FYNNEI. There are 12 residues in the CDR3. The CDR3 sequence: CASGDRVPEAFF. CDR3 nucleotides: TGTGCCAGCGGGGACAGGGTTCCTGAAGCTTTCTTT.

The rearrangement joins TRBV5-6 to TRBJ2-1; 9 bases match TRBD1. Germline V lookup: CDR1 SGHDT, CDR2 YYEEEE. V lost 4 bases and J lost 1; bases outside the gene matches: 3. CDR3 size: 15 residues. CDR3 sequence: CASSRGQGSYNEQFF. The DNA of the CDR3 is TGTGCCAGCAGCCGCGGACAGGGGTCCTACAATGAGCAGTTCTTC.

CDR3 in amino acids: CASREISGLAGVHNEQFF. The DNA for the CDR3 is TGCGCCAGCAGAGAGATAAGCGGACTAGCGGGAGTCCACAATGAGCAGTTCTTC. The rearrangement joins TRBV5-1 to TRBJ2-1; the match to TRBD2 covers 13 bases. The CDR3 has 18 amino acids. Trimming removed 5 bases from V and 5 bases from J; junction bases left unmatched: 13. Germline V gene data show CDR1 as SGHRS and CDR2 as YFSETQ. Filled out from reference TRBV5-1 and TRBJ2-1, the complete variable domain reads KAGVTQTPRYLIKTRGQQVTLSCSPISGHRSVSWYQQTPGQGLQFLFEYFSETQRNKGNFPGRFSGRQFSNSRSEMNVSTLELGDSALYLCASREISGLAGVHNEQFFGPGTRLTVL.

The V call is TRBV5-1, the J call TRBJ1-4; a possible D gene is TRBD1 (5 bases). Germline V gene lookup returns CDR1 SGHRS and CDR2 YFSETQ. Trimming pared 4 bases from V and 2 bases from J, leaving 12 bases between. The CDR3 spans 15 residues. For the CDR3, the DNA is TGCGCCAGCAGCCTGGCCGGGGGGACTAATGAAAAACTGTTTTTT. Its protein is CASSLAGGTNEKLFF.

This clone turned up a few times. The CDR3 loop reads CASSPNGNQPQHF. The CDR3 nucleotides are TGTGCCAGCAGTCCCAACGGGAATCAGCCCCAGCATTTT. The chain is built from TRBV6-4 and TRBJ1-5; D unclear. Trimming pared 5 bases from V and 4 bases from J, leaving 9 bases between. CDR3 length: 13 residues. From germline, CDR1 is MRHNA and CDR2 SNTAGT.

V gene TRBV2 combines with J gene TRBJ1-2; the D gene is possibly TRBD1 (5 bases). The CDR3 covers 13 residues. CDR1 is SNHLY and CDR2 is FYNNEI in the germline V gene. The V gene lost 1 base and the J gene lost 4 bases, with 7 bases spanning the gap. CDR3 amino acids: CASSEGGGYGYTF. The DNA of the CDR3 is TGTGCCAGCAGTGAAGGGGGGGGCTATGGCTACACCTTC.

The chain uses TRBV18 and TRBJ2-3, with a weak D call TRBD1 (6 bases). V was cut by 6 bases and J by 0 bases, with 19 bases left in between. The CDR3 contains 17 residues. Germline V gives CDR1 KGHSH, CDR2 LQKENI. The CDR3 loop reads CASSLQGPQTSTDTQYF. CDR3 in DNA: TGTGCCAGCTCCCTTCAGGGGCCCCAGACAAGCACAGATACGCAGTATTTT.

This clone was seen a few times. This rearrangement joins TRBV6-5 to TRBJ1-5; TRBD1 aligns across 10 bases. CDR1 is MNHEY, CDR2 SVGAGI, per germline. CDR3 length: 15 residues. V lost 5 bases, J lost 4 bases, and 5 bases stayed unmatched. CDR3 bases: TGTGCCAGCAGTCCTCTGGACAGGGGGAATCAGCCCCAGCATTTT. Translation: CASSPLDRGNQPQHF.

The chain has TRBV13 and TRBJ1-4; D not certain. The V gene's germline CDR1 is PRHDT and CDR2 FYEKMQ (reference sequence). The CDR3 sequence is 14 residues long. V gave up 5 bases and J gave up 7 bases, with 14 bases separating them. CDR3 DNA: TGTGCCAGCAGCATACGACAAGGAGGTGAAAAACTGTTTTTT. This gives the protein CASSIRQGGEKLFF.

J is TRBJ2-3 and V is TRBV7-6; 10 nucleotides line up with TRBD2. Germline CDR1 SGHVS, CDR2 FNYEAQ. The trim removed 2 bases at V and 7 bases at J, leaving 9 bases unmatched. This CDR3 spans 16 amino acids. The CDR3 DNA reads TGTGCCAGCAGCTTAAGAAGCGGGAGGGATGTCAATACGCAGTATTTT. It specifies CASSLRSGRDVNTQYF.

CDR3 DNA: TGTGCCTGGAGTCCCAAGTGGAGGGGGGGTTCACCCCTCCACTTT. Its translation is CAWSPKWRGGSPLHF. The chain links TRBV30 to TRBJ1-6; tentatively, D is TRBD1 (6 bases). CDR3 length: 15 amino acids. CDR1 and CDR2 (germline): GTSNPN, SVGIG (reference sequence). V lost 2 bases and J lost 9, with 17 bases in between.

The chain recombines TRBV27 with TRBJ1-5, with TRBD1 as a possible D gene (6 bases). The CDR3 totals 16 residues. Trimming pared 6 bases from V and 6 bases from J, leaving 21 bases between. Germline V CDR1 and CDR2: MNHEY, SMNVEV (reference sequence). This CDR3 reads CASRRGGQGSTQPQHF. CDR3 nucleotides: TGTGCCAGCAGGAGGGGCGGGCAGGGGTCTACTCAGCCCCAGCATTTT.

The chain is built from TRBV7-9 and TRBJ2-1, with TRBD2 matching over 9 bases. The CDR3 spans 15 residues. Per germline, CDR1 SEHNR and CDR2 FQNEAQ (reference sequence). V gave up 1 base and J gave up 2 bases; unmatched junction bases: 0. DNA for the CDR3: TGTGCCAGCAGCTTAGGACTAGCGGCCTACAATGAGCAGTTCTTC. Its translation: CASSLGLAAYNEQFF. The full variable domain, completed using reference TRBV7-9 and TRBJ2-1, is DTGVSQNPRHKITKRGQNVTFRCDPISEHNRLYWYRQTLGQGPEFLTYFQNEAQLEKSRLLSDRFSAERPKGSFSTLEIQRTEQGDSAMYLCASSLGLAAYNEQFFGPGTRLTVL.

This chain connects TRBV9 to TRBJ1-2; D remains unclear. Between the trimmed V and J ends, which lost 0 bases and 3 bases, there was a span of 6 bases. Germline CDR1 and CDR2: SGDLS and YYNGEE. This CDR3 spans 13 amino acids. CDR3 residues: CASSVAPDYGYTF. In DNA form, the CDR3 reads TGTGCCAGCAGCGTAGCACCGGACTATGGCTACACCTTC. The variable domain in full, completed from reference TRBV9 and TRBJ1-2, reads DSGVTQTPKHLITATGQRVTLRCSPRSGDLSVYWYQQSLDQGLQFLIQYYNGEERAKGNILERFSAQQFPDLHSELNLSSLELGDSALYFCASSVAPDYGYTFGSGTRLTVV.

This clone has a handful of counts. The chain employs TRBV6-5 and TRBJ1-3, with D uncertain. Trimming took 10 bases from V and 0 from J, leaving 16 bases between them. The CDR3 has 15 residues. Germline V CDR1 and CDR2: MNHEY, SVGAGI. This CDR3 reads CATSPYSFSGNTIYF. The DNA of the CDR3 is TGTGCCACCTCCCCCTATTCGTTCTCTGGAAACACCATATATTTT.

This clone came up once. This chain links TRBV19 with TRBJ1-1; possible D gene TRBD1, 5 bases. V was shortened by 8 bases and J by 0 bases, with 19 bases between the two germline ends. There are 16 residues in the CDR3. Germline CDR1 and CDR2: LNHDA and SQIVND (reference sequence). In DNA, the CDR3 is TGTGCCAGTGTCCCGGGGGGGAAACGAGTGAACACTGAAGCTTTCTTT. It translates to CASVPGGKRVNTEAFF.

CDR3 residues: CASSVVGSGSQNIQYF. CDR3 nucleotides: TGTGCCAGCAGCGTAGTAGGTTCGGGTAGTCAAAACATTCAGTACTTC. The chain carries TRBV9 and TRBJ2-4, with D unresolved. The CDR3 runs to 16 residues. Germline lookup yields CDR1 SGDLS and CDR2 YYNGEE. V was trimmed by 0 bases and J by 5 bases, leaving 15 bases between them. Supplemented by reference TRBV9 and TRBJ2-4, the full variable domain reads DSGVTQTPKHLITATGQRVTLRCSPRSGDLSVYWYQQSLDQGLQFLIQYYNGEERAKGNILERFSAQQFPDLHSELNLSSLELGDSALYFCASSVVGSGSQNIQYFGAGTRLSVL.

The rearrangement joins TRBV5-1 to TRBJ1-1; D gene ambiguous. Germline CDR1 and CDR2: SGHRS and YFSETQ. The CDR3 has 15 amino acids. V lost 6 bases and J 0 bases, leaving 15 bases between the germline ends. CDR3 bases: TGCGCCAGCAACCACGGGTCGGAGATGAACACTGAAGCTTTCTTT. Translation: CASNHGSEMNTEAFF. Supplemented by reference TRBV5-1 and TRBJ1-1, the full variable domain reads KAGVTQTPRYLIKTRGQQVTLSCSPISGHRSVSWYQQTPGQGLQFLFEYFSETQRNKGNFPGRFSGRQFSNSRSEMNVSTLELGDSALYLCASNHGSEMNTEAFFGQGTRLTVV.